Included here is one T cell receptor beta chain sequence, with context. Its antigen is still unknown. Clones were read by immunoSEQ multiplex PCR, and TCRdb kept only the in-frame ones, dropping some. Among about 54,000 clones listed, 80% were seen once. This CDR3 is 17 amino acids long. Germline values: CDR1 LNHDA, CDR2 SQIVND (reference sequence). V was shortened by 7 bases and J by 4 bases, with 23 bases between the two germline ends. The sample is drawn from a study of vaccination effects on CD4 cells after COVID-19. Peptide-pool stimulation followed by sequencing identified expanded antigen-specific CD4+ clonotypes in the ViraFEST assay. Following an approximately eleven-day culture, CD4+ T cells were purified.

The J gene is TRBJ1-5, the V gene TRBV19; D is perhaps TRBD1 (6 bases). The sequenced sample was CD4+ T cells from PBMCs cultured with HCoV-229E spike peptides, obtained before COVID-19 vaccination. The TCR comes from a human donor who received a COVID-19 vaccine. Here the CDR3 reads CASKAEGQLRQNQPQHF. The CDR3 DNA follows: TGTGCCAGTAAGGCCGAAGGACAGTTGAGGCAAAATCAGCCCCAGCATTTT.